This T cell receptor beta chain was recovered during a study of beta chain features in type 1 diabetes. Study context: All of the samples together had some 99 million sorted cells examined.

Germline loops: CDR1 SGHTA, CDR2 FQGTGA. There are 16 residues in the CDR3. V lost 5 bases, J lost 5 bases, and 20 bases lay in between. cDNA synthesis used the whole RNA isolate, giving expressed TCRB sequences. Only in-frame clones appear in the TCRdb table, and some are missing; sequencing was by immunoSEQ multiplex PCR. The sample contains fewer than 650,000 clones, less than 20% of which appear only once. Study-wide points: Any role of HLA type in TCRB rearrangement remained unresolved here. There was a moderate but significant shortening of TCRB CDR3s in all four CD4+ subsets of Type 1 diabetes patients.

Sorting of CD4+ naive, central memory, regulatory and stem cell-like memory cells was performed via CD45RO/CCR7/CD25/CD127/CD95/CD27. This clone showed up just a few times. The antigen is not known. Sequenced sample: naive CD4+ T cells from blood. V usage is TRBV7-3 and J usage is TRBJ2-3; D might be TRBD2 (7 bases). This receptor was obtained from a man younger than 30 in good health. The CDR3 nucleotides are TGTGCCAGCAGCCCCGGGGGCGGGGGCCGGGGAGATACGCAGTATTTT. Its translation: CASSPGGGGRGDTQYF.